This T cell receptor (beta chain) was found in a study of cytomegalovirus exposure and HLA in healthy donors. Overall study results and limits: When analyzed later, a missense DCLRE1C variant was found to be linked to TCR beta V- and J-gene trimming. Analyses of presence/absence relied on an assumption of roughly uniform sequencing depth across donors. Sequencing likely generated an artifact that appeared as a cluster of highly shared sequence variants.

In the case of this clone: What it binds is unknown.

The PCR ran on 60 Vbeta and 13 Jbeta primers. TCRdb's copy holds only in-frame clones and misses some; the assay was immunoSEQ multiplex PCR. The table includes 150,000 to 200,000 clones, about 71% detected once. V was pared by 3 bases and J by 1 base, with 6 bases between. The germline gives CDR1 SGHAT, CDR2 FQNNGV. The CDR3 runs to 13 residues. The specimen was PBMCs. The V and J genes are TRBV11-2 and TRBJ1-2; tentative D call: TRBD1 (5 bases). The receptor was isolated from a man between 45 and 60 years old in good health and CMV-seronegative. The DNA for the CDR3 is TGTGCCAGCAGCTTCGGGGGTAACTATGGCTACACCTTC. This sequence encodes CASSFGGNYGYTF. The full variable domain, completed using reference TRBV11-2 and TRBJ1-2, is EAGVAQSPRYKIIEKRQSVAFWCNPISGHATLYWYQQILGQGPKLLIQFQNNGVVDDSQLPKDRFSAERLKGVDSTLKIQPAKLEDSAVYLCASSFGGNYGYTFGSGTRLTVV.